This entry lists 8 T cell receptor beta chains sequenced from one sample in a study of cytomegalovirus exposure and HLA in healthy donors. PCR primers comprised 60 Vbeta and 13 Jbeta primers. Only in-frame clones appear in the TCRdb table, and some are missing; sequencing was by immunoSEQ multiplex PCR. The table lists approximately 150,000 clones, around 80% of them singletons. The specimen sequenced was PBMCs. All receptors come from a boy between 2 and 10 years old in good health and CMV-seronegative.

The chain uses TRBV27 and TRBJ1-1, with D perhaps matching TRBD1 (6 bases). Trimming stripped 5 bases from V and 4 bases from J, with 17 bases between. The CDR3 is 15 amino acids. CDR1 is MNHEY and CDR2 is SMNVEV in the germline V gene (reference sequence). The DNA of the CDR3 is TGTGCCAGCAGTCCCCACGGGGGGCGAGGCACTGAAGCTTTCTTT. The encoded protein is CASSPHGGRGTEAFF.

The chain employs TRBV7-2 and TRBJ1-1; D ambiguous. V gave up 6 bases and J gave up 5 bases, with 16 bases separating them. The CDR3 is 14 amino acids. Germline V lookup: CDR1 SGHTA, CDR2 FQGNSA. The CDR3 loop is CASRFRPTETEAFF. DNA of the CDR3: TGTGCCAGCAGGTTCCGGCCCACAGAGACTGAAGCTTTCTTT. Combining the CDR3 with reference TRBV7-2 and TRBJ1-1 gives the whole variable domain GAGVSQSPSNKVTEKGKDVELRCDPISGHTALYWYRQSLGQGLEFLIYFQGNSAPDKSGLPSDRFSAERTGGSVSTLTIQRTQQEDSAVYLCASRFRPTETEAFFGQGTRLTVV.

The chain joins TRBV4-3 to TRBJ2-1; TRBD1 is a possible D gene (5 bases). Trimming stripped 2 bases from V and 10 bases from J, with 9 bases between. CDR1 is LGHNA and CDR2 is YSLEER in the germline V gene. This CDR3 comprises 12 residues. CDR3 sequence (DNA): TGCGCCAGCAGCCAACCACCAGGGGAGCAGTTCTTC. This codes for CASSQPPGEQFF.

The chain employs TRBV19 and TRBJ1-5; D ambiguous. V dropped 4 bases and J dropped 0 bases, with 10 bases sitting between them. Germline V lookup: CDR1 LNHDA, CDR2 SQIVND (reference sequence). The CDR3 has 15 residues. CDR3 amino acids: CASSTHLSSNQPQHF. In nucleotides, the CDR3 is TGTGCCAGTAGTACGCACCTTAGTAGCAATCAGCCCCAGCATTTT.

This chain links TRBV14 with TRBJ1-4, with 7 bases matching TRBD1. Germline lookup yields CDR1 SGHDN and CDR2 FVKESK. Germline trimming cut 6 bases from V and 7 bases from J; bases unmatched to any gene: 11. The CDR3 has 15 amino acids. The CDR3 DNA reads TGTGCCAGCAGTCCAATAGGGGGCCGAGCTGAAAAACTGTTTTTT. Its protein product is CASSPIGGRAEKLFF.

The rearrangement joins TRBV30 to TRBJ1-2; D remains ambiguous. V was shortened by 0 bases and J by 7 bases, with 12 bases between the two germline ends. CDR1 is GTSNPN and CDR2 is SVGIG in the germline V gene (reference sequence). CDR3 size: 13 residues. The CDR3 spells CAWSVRSGSGYTF. CDR3 sequence (DNA): TGTGCCTGGAGTGTACGGTCAGGTAGTGGCTACACCTTC.

V gene TRBV18 combines with J gene TRBJ2-7; TRBD1 matches 7 bases. V was pared by 0 bases and J by 1 base, with 6 bases of the junction left unmatched. The V gene's germline CDR1 is KGHSH and CDR2 LQKENI. The CDR3 sequence is 16 residues long. CDR3 amino acids: CASSPPVTGKSYEQYF. The CDR3 DNA follows: TGTGCCAGCTCACCACCGGTGACAGGGAAGTCCTACGAGCAGTACTTC.

The V gene is TRBV5-6, the J gene TRBJ1-1; no reliable D call. The germline V gene encodes CDR1 SGHDT and CDR2 YYEEEE. The CDR3 totals 14 residues. Trimming cost V 2 bases and J 1 base, with 9 bases left between them. The CDR3: CASSFGEGNTEAFF. DNA for the CDR3: TGTGCCAGCAGCTTTGGGGAGGGGAACACTGAAGCTTTCTTT.